Below, 18 T cell receptor beta chains from the same sample are listed, as sequenced in a study of shared clonotypes between healthy human individuals. TCRdb's table, derived via immunoSEQ multiplex PCR, lists solely in-frame clones and lacks some. The table has roughly 2.1 million clones, about 93% seen once. Naive CD8 populations comprised CD45RO-negative cells positively selected for CCR7, excluding terminally differentiated effector memory CD45RA+ cells. The material sequenced was naive CD8+ T cells from PBMCs. Receptor source: a man aged 18-30 years in good health. Some clones in this sample may be carry-over from other donors' samples.

This clone was counted a single time. The gene calls are TRBV7-9 and TRBJ2-1; 10 bases map to TRBD2. Germline CDR1 is SEHNR and CDR2 is FQNEAQ (reference sequence). The V segment lost 8 bases and the J segment 6 bases; nucleotides outside the gene matches: 16. There are 17 residues in the CDR3. CDR3 sequence reads: CASATSGQTSRFNEQFF. CDR3 bases: TGTGCCAGCGCGACTAGCGGGCAAACCTCACGATTCAATGAGCAGTTCTTC.

V gene TRBV19 combines with J gene TRBJ1-1; D might be TRBD1 (5 bases). The CDR3 contains 13 residues. With 7 bases removed from V and 0 bases from J, the gap between germline ends came to 9 bases. Per the germline V gene, CDR1 is LNHDA and CDR2 is SQIVND (reference sequence). CDR3 sequence: CASTGGMNTEAFF. In nucleotides, the CDR3 is TGTGCCAGTACGGGGGGTATGAACACTGAAGCTTTCTTT.

This clone was observed once. The J gene is TRBJ2-7, the V gene TRBV4-3, with TRBD2 identical over 9 bases. CDR1 is LGHNA and CDR2 is YSLEER in the germline V gene. This CDR3 contains 15 residues. J gave up 2 bases and V 1 base, and 3 bases lay outside the gene matches. The CDR3 sequence: CASSQVASGTYEQYF. In DNA, the CDR3 is TGCGCCAGCAGCCAAGTGGCTAGCGGGACCTACGAGCAGTACTTC.

The chain links TRBV5-1 to TRBJ2-7; tentative D call: TRBD1 (5 bases). Trimming removed 4 bases from V and 2 bases from J, with 13 bases in between. Germline CDR1 reads SGHRS; CDR2 reads YFSETQ. The CDR3 has 14 residues. The CDR3 DNA is TGCGCCAGCAGCCCCTGGGGCCCTCCCTACGAGCAGTACTTC. This sequence encodes CASSPWGPPYEQYF.

This CDR3 reads CASSLSTGNYGYTF. The DNA of the CDR3 is TGTGCCAGCAGTTTATCGACAGGAAACTATGGCTACACCTTC. The V gene is TRBV28, the J gene TRBJ1-2; D perhaps matches TRBD1 (6 bases). Germline lookup yields CDR1 MDHEN and CDR2 SYDVKM. Trimming cost V 1 base and J 2 bases, with 8 bases left between them. The CDR3 spans 14 residues.

This rearrangement joins TRBV14 to TRBJ1-2; 7 bases agree with TRBD1. The CDR3 totals 17 residues. The germline gives CDR1 SGHDN, CDR2 FVKESK. V was clipped by 3 bases and J by 2 bases; unmatched bases: 12. CDR3 sequence: CASSHFVRTGRNYGYTF. Here the CDR3 DNA reads TGTGCCAGCAGCCATTTCGTACGGACAGGCCGCAACTATGGCTACACCTTC.

CDR3 residues: CASSRGTGVNTEAFF. Here the CDR3 DNA reads TGCGCCAGCAGCCGAGGCACAGGGGTGAACACTGAAGCTTTCTTT. This chain links TRBV5-1 with TRBJ1-1; 7 bases are a match to TRBD1. The CDR3 consists of 15 residues. V shed 4 bases, J shed 0 bases, and the junction held 6 bases outside the gene matches. Germline values: CDR1 SGHRS, CDR2 YFSETQ.

The rearrangement uses TRBV7-3 and TRBJ1-1, with D perhaps matching TRBD1 (6 bases). The V and J ends lost 5 bases and 3 bases respectively, with 16 bases between them. The CDR3 loop spans 15 amino acids. Per germline, CDR1 SGHTA and CDR2 FQGTGA. CDR3: CASSPWDIRHTEAFF. The CDR3 DNA follows: TGTGCCAGCAGCCCATGGGACATTCGTCACACTGAAGCTTTCTTT.

Here the CDR3 DNA reads TGCGCCAGCAGCTTGGATCCGGCCGAGGGAGGCTACACCTTC. Translating it yields CASSLDPAEGGYTF. V and J are TRBV5-1 and TRBJ1-2; no firm D call. V dropped 0 bases and J dropped 8 bases, with 14 bases sitting between them. This CDR3 comprises 14 residues. Germline loops: CDR1 SGHRS, CDR2 YFSETQ. Supplemented by reference TRBV5-1 and TRBJ1-2, the full variable domain reads KAGVTQTPRYLIKTRGQQVTLSCSPISGHRSVSWYQQTPGQGLQFLFEYFSETQRNKGNFPGRFSGRQFSNSRSEMNVSTLELGDSALYLCASSLDPAEGGYTFGSGTRLTVV.

The V and J genes are TRBV7-9 and TRBJ1-1; 9 bases fit TRBD1. This CDR3 has 14 amino acids. Germline values: CDR1 SEHNR, CDR2 FQNEAQ (reference sequence). V trimming: 4 bases; J trimming: 4 bases; junction bases outside the gene matches: 4. The CDR3 nucleotides read TGTGCCAGCAGCTCGGTGACAGGGGGCACTGAAGCTTTCTTT. It codes for CASSSVTGGTEAFF.

The chain links TRBV7-9 to TRBJ2-6; D unclear. This CDR3 spans 16 amino acids. Between the trimmed V and J ends, which lost 5 bases and 1 base, there was a span of 12 bases. Germline V gene lookup returns CDR1 SEHNR and CDR2 FQNEAQ (reference sequence). The DNA for the CDR3 is TGTGCCAGCAGCCGACCCCAGCAGTCTGGGGCCAACGTCCTGACTTTC. This gives the protein CASSRPQQSGANVLTF.

The CDR3 region has the DNA TGTGCCAGCAGCTTTTCAAATGGGGGGAATGAAAAACTGTTTTTT. Translating gives CASSFSNGGNEKLFF. V usage is TRBV7-8 and J usage is TRBJ1-4, with a weak D call TRBD1 (5 bases). Germline V gene lookup returns CDR1 SGHVS and CDR2 FQNEAQ. The CDR3 has 15 amino acids. V was pared by 3 bases and J by 5 bases, with 13 bases between.

V gene TRBV4-1 combines with J gene TRBJ1-1, with a tentative D call TRBD1 (5 bases). Germline-derived CDR1 and CDR2 are MGHRA and YSYEKL. The length of the CDR3 is 12 residues. V was clipped by 3 bases and J by 4 bases, with 6 bases between them. CDR3 in DNA: TGCGCCAGCAGCCATGACAGCACTGAAGCTTTCTTT. Translated, it gives CASSHDSTEAFF.

This rearrangement joins TRBV7-2 to TRBJ2-1, with TRBD2 matching 14 bases. CDR1 is SGHTA and CDR2 is FQGNSA in the germline V gene. V gave up 3 bases and J gave up 7 bases; unmatched junction bases: 11. The CDR3 spans 18 residues. Here the CDR3 DNA reads TGTGCCAGCAGCTTCGGGACTAGCGGGAGTGTAGTTGTTAATGAGCAGTTCTTC. Its translation is CASSFGTSGSVVVNEQFF.

V usage is TRBV7-5 and J usage is TRBJ2-5. TRBV7-5 constitutes a pseudogene. The CDR3 covers 13 residues. CDR3 nucleotide sequence: TGTGTCAGAACCCGCCCCCCGGCGGAGACCCAGTACTTC. This gives the protein CVRTRPPAETQYF.

The J gene is TRBJ1-2, the V gene TRBV5-4; 7 nucleotides line up with TRBD1. CDR3 length: 16 amino acids. The V gene's germline CDR1 is SGHNT and CDR2 YYREEE (reference sequence). V lost 3 bases and J lost 2; bases outside the gene matches: 10. CDR3 in DNA: TGTGCCAGCAGCTCGAAAAATCAGGGGGGGAACTATGGCTACACCTTC. It specifies CASSSKNQGGNYGYTF.

The J gene is TRBJ1-3, the V gene TRBV28, with D uncertain. The CDR3 contains 16 residues. V was trimmed by 6 bases and J by 4 bases, leaving 19 bases between them. Germline values: CDR1 MDHEN, CDR2 SYDVKM. CDR3: CASSPNTAKTGNTIYF. The CDR3 DNA follows: TGTGCCAGCAGCCCTAATACAGCGAAGACCGGAAACACCATATATTTT.

CDR3 region: CSVTFRPPVLTDTQYF. The DNA for the CDR3 is TGCAGCGTTACATTTCGACCCCCAGTTTTGACAGATACGCAGTATTTT. This chain connects TRBV29-1 to TRBJ2-3; D remains ambiguous. Per the germline V gene, CDR1 is SQVTM and CDR2 is ANQGSEA. The CDR3 is 16 residues long. Trimming removed 5 bases from V and 3 bases from J, with 21 bases in between.